This TCR beta chain derives from a study of T cell repertoires in cytomegalovirus infection. The CDR3 runs 14 residues. Trimming pared 4 bases from V and 7 bases from J, leaving 15 bases between. Germline V lookup: CDR1 SGHNT, CDR2 YYREEE (reference sequence). TCRdb used MiXCR to reprocess the reads, holding one entry per CDR3 protein. The sample holds 150,000 to 200,000 distinct CDR3 sequences, approximately 15% seen once. The sequenced sample was PBMCs. The origin of this receptor is a human donor in good health (CMV status not recorded). Some clones in this sample may be carry-over from other donors' samples. This chain connects TRBV5-4 to TRBJ2-1; TRBD1 or TRBD2 may be the D gene (5 bases each). DNA for the CDR3: TGTGCCAGCAGCCCGGGACCCAAGGGTAATGAGCAGTTCTTC. This gives the protein CASSPGPKGNEQFF. The variable domain in full, with the rest retrieved from reference TRBV5-4 and TRBJ2-1, is ETGVTQSPTHLIKTRGQQVTLRCSSQSGHNTVSWYQQALGQGPQFIFQYYREEENGRGNFPPRFSGLQFPNYSSELNVNALELDDSALYLCASSPGPKGNEQFFGPGTRLTVL.